This T cell receptor beta chain came from a study of cytomegalovirus exposure and HLA in healthy donors. Notes on the study in general: Accounts indicate the classifier identified cytomegalovirus status with strong specificity and sensitivity. Available immune exposure information was restricted to CMV serostatus only. When analyzed later, the rates of TCR association showed variation by HLA locus, with DRB1 the most and HLA-C the fewest.

V trimming: 7 bases; J trimming: 0 bases; junction bases outside the gene matches: 8. This CDR3 is 15 amino acids long. Per germline, CDR1 MDHEN and CDR2 SYDVKM. Comment on this clone: What it binds is unknown.

The PCR contained 60 Vbeta and 13 Jbeta primers. Clones were read by immunoSEQ multiplex PCR, and TCRdb kept only the in-frame ones, dropping some. The table has some 170,000 clones, roughly 80% seen once. Sequenced: PBMCs. The TCR was taken from a man aged 25-40 years in good health and CMV-seropositive. The genes are TRBV28 and TRBJ1-2; the match to TRBD1 covers 7 bases. Here the CDR3 DNA reads TGTGCCAGCATTACAGGGGACCAAGCTAACTATGGCTACACCTTC. It codes for CASITGDQANYGYTF.